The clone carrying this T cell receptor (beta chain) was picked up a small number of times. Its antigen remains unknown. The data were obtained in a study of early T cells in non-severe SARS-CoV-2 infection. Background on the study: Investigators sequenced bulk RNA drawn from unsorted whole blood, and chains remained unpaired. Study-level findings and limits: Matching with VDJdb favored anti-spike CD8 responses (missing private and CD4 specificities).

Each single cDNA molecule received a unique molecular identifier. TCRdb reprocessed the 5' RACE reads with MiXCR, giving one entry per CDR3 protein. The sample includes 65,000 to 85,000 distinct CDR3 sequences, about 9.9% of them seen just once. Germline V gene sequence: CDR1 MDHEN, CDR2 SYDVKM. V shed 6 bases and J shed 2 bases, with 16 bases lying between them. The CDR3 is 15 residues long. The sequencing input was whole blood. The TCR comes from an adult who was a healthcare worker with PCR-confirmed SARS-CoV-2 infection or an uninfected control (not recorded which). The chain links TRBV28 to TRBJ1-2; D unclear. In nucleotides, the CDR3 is TGTGCCAGCAGCCCGGCAAGGACCGACAACTATGGCTACACCTTC. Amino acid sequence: CASSPARTDNYGYTF.